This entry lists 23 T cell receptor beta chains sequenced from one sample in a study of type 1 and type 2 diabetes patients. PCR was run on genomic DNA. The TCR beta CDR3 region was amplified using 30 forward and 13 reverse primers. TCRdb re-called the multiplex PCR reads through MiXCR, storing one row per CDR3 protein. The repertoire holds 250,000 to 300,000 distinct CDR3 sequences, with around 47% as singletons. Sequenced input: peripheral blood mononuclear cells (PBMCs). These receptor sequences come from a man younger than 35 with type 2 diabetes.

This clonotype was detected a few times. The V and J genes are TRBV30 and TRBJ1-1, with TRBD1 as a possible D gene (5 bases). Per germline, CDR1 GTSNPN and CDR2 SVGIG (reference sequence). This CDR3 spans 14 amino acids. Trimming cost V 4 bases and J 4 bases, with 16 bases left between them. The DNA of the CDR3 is TGTGCCTGGATCGTCGGAGGAAGGGGCACTGAAGCTTTCTTT. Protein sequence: CAWIVGGRGTEAFF.

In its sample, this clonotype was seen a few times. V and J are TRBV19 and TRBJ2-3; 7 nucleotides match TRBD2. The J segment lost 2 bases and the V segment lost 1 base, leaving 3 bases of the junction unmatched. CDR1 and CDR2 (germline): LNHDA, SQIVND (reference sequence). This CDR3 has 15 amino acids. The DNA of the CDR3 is TGTGCCAGTAGTATAGGAGCGGGGATCACAGATACGCAGTATTTT. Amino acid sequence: CASSIGAGITDTQYF. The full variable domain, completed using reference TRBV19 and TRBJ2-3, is DGGITQSPKYLFRKEGQNVTLSCEQNLNHDAMYWYRQDPGQGLRLIYYSQIVNDFQKGDIAEGYSVSREKKESFPLTVTSAQKNPTAFYLCASSIGAGITDTQYFGPGTRLTVL.

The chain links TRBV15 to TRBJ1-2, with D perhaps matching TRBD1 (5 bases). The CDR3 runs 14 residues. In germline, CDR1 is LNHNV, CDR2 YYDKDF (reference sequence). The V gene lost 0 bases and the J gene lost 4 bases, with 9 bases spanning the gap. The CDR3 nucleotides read TGTGCCACCAGCAGAGACAGGGTAGGCTATGGCTACACCTTC. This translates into CATSRDRVGYGYTF.

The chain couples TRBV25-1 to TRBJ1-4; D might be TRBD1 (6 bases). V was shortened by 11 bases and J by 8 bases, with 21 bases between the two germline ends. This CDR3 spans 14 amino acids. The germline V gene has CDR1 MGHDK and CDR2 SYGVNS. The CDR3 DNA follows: TGTGCCTGGAGTGTTAGTGCAGGGGCCGAAAAACTGTTTTTT. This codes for CAWSVSAGAEKLFF.

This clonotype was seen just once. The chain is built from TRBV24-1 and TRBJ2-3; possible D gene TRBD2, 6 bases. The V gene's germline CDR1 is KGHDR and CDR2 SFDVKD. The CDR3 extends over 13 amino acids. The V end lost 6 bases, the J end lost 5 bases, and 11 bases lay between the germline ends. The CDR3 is CATSPGVLDTQYF. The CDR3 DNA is TGTGCCACCAGTCCGGGAGTGTTAGATACGCAGTATTTT.

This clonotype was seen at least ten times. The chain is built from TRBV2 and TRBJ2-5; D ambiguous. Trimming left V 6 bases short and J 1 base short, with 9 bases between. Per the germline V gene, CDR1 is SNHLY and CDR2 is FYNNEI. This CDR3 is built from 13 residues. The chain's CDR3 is CASSLGFQETQYF. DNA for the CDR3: TGTGCCAGCAGCCTGGGTTTCCAAGAGACCCAGTACTTC.

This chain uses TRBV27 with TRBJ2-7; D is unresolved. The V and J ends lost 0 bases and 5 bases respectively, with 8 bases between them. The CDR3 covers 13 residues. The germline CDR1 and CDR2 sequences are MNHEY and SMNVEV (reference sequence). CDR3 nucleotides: TGTGCCAGCAGTTTATCTGGTTGGGACGAGCAGTACTTC. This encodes CASSLSGWDEQYF.

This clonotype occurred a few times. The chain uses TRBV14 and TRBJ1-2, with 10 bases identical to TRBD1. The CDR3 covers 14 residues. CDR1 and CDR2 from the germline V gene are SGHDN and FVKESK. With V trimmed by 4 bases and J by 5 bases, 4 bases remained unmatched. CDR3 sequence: CASSPGQGPYGYTF. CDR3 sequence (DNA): TGTGCCAGCAGCCCGGGACAGGGGCCATATGGCTACACCTTC.

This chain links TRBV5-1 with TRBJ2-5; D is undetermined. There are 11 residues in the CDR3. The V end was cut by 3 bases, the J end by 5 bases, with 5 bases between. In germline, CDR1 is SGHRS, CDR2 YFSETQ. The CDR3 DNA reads TGCGCCAGCAGCTGGCATGAGACCCAGTACTTC. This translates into CASSWHETQYF.

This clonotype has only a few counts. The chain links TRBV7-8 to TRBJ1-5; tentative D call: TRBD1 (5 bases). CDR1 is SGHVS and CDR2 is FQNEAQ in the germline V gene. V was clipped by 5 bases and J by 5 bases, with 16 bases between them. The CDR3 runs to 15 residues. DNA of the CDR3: TGTGCCAGCAGCAAGGGGATGGCCCTTGATCAGCCCCAGCATTTT. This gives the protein CASSKGMALDQPQHF.

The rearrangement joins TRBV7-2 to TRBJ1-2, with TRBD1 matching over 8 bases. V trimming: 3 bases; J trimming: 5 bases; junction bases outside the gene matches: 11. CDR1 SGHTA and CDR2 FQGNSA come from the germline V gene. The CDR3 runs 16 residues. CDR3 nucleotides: TGTGCCAGCAGCTTTCGTCAGGGGGCGCGAGGATATGGCTACACCTTC. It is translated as CASSFRQGARGYGYTF. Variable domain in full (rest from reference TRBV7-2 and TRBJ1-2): GAGVSQSPSNKVTEKGKDVELRCDPISGHTALYWYRQSLGQGLEFLIYFQGNSAPDKSGLPSDRFSAERTGGSVSTLTIQRTQQEDSAVYLCASSFRQGARGYGYTFGSGTRLTVV.

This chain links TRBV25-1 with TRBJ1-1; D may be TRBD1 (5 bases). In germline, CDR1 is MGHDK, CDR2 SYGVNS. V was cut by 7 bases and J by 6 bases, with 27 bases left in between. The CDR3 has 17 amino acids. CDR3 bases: TGTGCCAGCAAATCCTCAGGGCAGACTCAGGTCCTGGCTGAAGCTTTCTTT. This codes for CASKSSGQTQVLAEAFF.

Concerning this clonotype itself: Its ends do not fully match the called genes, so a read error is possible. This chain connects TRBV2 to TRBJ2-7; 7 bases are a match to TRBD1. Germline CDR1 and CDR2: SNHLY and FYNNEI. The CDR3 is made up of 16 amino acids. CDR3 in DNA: TGTGCCAGCAGTAGTTGGGGCAGGGACAGATTCTACGAGCAGCACTTC. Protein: CASSSWGRDRFYEQHF.

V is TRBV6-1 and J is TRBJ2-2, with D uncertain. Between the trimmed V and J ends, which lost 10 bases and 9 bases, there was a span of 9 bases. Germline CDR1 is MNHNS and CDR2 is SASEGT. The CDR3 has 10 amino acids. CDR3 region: CATWSRELFF. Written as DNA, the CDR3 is TGTGCCACCTGGAGTCGGGAGCTGTTTTTT.

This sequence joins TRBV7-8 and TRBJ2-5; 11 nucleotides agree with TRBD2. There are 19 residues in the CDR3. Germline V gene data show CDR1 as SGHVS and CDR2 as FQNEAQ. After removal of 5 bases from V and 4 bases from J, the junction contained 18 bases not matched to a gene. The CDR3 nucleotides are TGTGCCAGCAGCCAAGAAAGCCCATTAGCGGGAGGGCCAAGAGAGACCCAGTACTTC. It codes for CASSQESPLAGGPRETQYF.

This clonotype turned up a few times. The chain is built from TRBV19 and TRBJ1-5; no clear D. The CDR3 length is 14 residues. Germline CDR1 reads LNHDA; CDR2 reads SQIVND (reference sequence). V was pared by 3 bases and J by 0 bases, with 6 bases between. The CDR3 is CASSIFGSNQPQHF. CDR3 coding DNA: TGTGCCAGTAGTATTTTCGGTAGCAATCAGCCCCAGCATTTT. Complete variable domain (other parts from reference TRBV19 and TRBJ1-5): DGGITQSPKYLFRKEGQNVTLSCEQNLNHDAMYWYRQDPGQGLRLIYYSQIVNDFQKGDIAEGYSVSREKKESFPLTVTSAQKNPTAFYLCASSIFGSNQPQHFGDGTRLSIL.

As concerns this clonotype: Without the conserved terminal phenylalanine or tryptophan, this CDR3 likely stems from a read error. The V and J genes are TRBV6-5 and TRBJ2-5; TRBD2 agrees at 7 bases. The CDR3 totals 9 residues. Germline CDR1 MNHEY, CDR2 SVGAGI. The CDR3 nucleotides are TGTGTCGCGAGGGAGGGCCAGTACTAC. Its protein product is CVAREGQYY.

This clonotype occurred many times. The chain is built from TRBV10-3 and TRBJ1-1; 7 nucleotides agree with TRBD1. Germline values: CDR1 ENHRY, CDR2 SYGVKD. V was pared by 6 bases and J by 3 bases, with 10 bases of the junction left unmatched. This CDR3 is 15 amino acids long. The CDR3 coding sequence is TGTGCCATCAGCCAAGTACAGGGGATTGACACTGAAGCTTTCTTT. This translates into CAISQVQGIDTEAFF.

The CDR3 nucleotides are TGCGCCAGCACCCCCCCCACAGGGTCCAGCTACGAGCAGTACTTC. Protein sequence: CASTPPTGSSYEQYF. V is TRBV10-2 and J is TRBJ2-7; TRBD1 might be the D (6 bases). Per the germline V gene, CDR1 is WSHSY and CDR2 is SAAADI. The V and J ends lost 7 bases and 3 bases respectively, with 19 bases between them. The CDR3 totals 15 residues.

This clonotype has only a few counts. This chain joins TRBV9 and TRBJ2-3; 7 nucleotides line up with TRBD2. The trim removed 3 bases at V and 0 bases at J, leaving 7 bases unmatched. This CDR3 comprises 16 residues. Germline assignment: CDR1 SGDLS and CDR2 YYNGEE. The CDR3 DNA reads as TGTGCCAGCAGCGGTCGGACTAGGGCTAGCACAGATACGCAGTATTTT. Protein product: CASSGRTRASTDTQYF.

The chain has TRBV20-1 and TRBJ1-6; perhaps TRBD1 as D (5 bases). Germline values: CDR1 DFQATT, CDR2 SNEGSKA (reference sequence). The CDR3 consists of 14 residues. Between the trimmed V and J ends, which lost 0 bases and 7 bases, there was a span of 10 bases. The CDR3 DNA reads TGCAGTGCTAGAGATCGGGGGTACAATTCACCCCTCCACTTT. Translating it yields CSARDRGYNSPLHF.

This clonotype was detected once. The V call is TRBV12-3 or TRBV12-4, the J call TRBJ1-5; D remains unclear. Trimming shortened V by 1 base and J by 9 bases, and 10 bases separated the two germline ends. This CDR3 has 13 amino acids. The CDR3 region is CASSLGLGLPQHF. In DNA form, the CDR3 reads TGTGCCAGCAGTTTAGGACTAGGGCTGCCCCAGCATTTT.

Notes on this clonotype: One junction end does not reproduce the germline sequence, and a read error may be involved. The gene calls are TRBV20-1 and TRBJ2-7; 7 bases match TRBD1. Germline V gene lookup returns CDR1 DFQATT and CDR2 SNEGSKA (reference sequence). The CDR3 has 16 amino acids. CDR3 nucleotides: TGCAGTGCTCGAGATCCGGACAGGTCTAGCTCCTACGAGCAGTACTTC. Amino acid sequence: CSARDPDRSSSYEQYF.